This passage covers 17 T cell receptor beta chains from one sample sequenced in a study of shared clonotypes between healthy human individuals. Method: immunoSEQ multiplex PCR; TCRdb's copy keeps in-frame clones and lacks some. Among hundreds of thousands of clones, about 96% were seen once, and the ten largest hold about 0.32%. The specimen was memory CD8+ T cells sorted from blood. As to subset: CD45RO+ cells pooled with CCR7-negative TemRA cells. The source is a man under 40 in good health.

This chain joins TRBV10-3 and TRBJ2-3; D not resolved. From germline, CDR1 is ENHRY and CDR2 SYGVKD. This CDR3 is built from 15 residues. The V end lost 0 bases, the J end lost 7 bases, and 14 bases lay between the germline ends. The DNA for the CDR3 is TGTGCCATCAGTGAGTCGGGCAGTGCGACGCATACGCAGTATTTT. Translating it yields CAISESGSATHTQYF.

V gene TRBV6-1 combines with J gene TRBJ1-6, with 7 positions matching TRBD1. The CDR3 sequence is 13 residues long. J gave up 6 bases and V 6 bases, and 2 bases lay outside the gene matches. Looked up from germline, CDR1 is MNHNS and CDR2 is SASEGT. This CDR3 reads CASRGTANSPLHF. DNA for the CDR3: TGTGCCAGCAGGGGGACAGCTAATTCACCCCTCCACTTT.

The J gene is TRBJ2-1, the V gene TRBV4-2, with 8 bases identical to TRBD2. The CDR3 spans 16 residues. CDR1 and CDR2 (germline): LGHNA, YNFKEQ. V dropped 4 bases and J dropped 3; count of bases not matched to a gene: 8. CDR3 nucleotide sequence: TGTGCCAGCAGCCCCTCGGAGCGGGAGCTCTACAATGAGCAGTTCTTC. The encoded protein is CASSPSERELYNEQFF.

J is TRBJ1-6 and V is TRBV5-1; 8 nucleotides agree with TRBD1. V trimming: 7 bases; J trimming: 10 bases; junction bases outside the gene matches: 13. Germline CDR1 and CDR2: SGHRS and YFSETQ. The CDR3 loop spans 15 amino acids. In nucleotides, the CDR3 is TGCGCCAGCCGTCGCTCGGACAGGGTATGGTCACCCCTCCACTTT. Protein product: CASRRSDRVWSPLHF.

The genes are TRBV5-4 and TRBJ2-3; the D call may be TRBD1 or TRBD2 (5 bases each). Germline V gene data show CDR1 as SGHNT and CDR2 as YYREEE (reference sequence). This CDR3 has 16 amino acids. The ends were cut back, 4 bases at V and 10 bases at J, with 25 bases in the middle. The CDR3 spells CASSPSTGTSTRSQYF. The DNA of the CDR3 is TGTGCCAGCAGCCCATCGACCGGGACGTCCACGAGGTCGCAGTATTTT.

The chain has TRBV29-1 and TRBJ2-3, with D tentatively TRBD1 or TRBD2 (5 bases each). CDR1 and CDR2 from the germline V gene are SQVTM and ANQGSEA. The CDR3 length is 13 residues. V was trimmed by 6 bases and J by 1 base, leaving 11 bases between them. The CDR3 loop reads CSVSRDGTDTQYF. The CDR3 nucleotides read TGCAGCGTGAGCCGGGACGGCACAGATACGCAGTATTTT.

CDR3 coding DNA: TGTGCCAGCAGTAAAGGGACAGGGGGCTTCTACGAGCAGTACTTC. It specifies CASSKGTGGFYEQYF. The J gene is TRBJ2-7, the V gene TRBV27; 12 bases line up with TRBD1. V lost 5 bases, J lost 3 bases, and 5 bases stayed unmatched. Germline values: CDR1 MNHEY, CDR2 SMNVEV (reference sequence). The CDR3 is 15 residues long.

The rearrangement joins TRBV6-1 to TRBJ1-3; D call uncertain. The CDR3 runs 15 residues. Trimming pared 1 base from V and 4 bases from J, leaving 11 bases between. Germline V CDR1 and CDR2: MNHNS, SASEGT. The CDR3 nucleotides read TGTGCCAGCAGTGAAGGTCCCAACGTAGGAAACACCATATATTTT. Protein sequence: CASSEGPNVGNTIYF.

In its sample, this clone was seen once. The chain couples TRBV30 to TRBJ2-7; no clear D gene. The CDR3 runs 12 residues. CDR1 GTSNPN and CDR2 SVGIG come from the germline V gene (reference sequence). The V end was cut by 0 bases, the J end by 3 bases, with 6 bases between. The CDR3 DNA reads as TGTGCCTGGAGTGTTAGTAACTACGAGCAGTACTTC. It yields the protein CAWSVSNYEQYF.

J is TRBJ2-7 and V is TRBV28, with 10 bases lining up with TRBD2. This CDR3 has 17 amino acids. The V and J ends lost 8 bases and 2 bases, in that order; junction bases with no gene match: 15. Germline V lookup: CDR1 MDHEN, CDR2 SYDVKM. The CDR3 loop reads CASGVNEVAGGPYEQYF. DNA of the CDR3: TGTGCCAGCGGTGTTAATGAGGTAGCGGGAGGTCCCTACGAGCAGTACTTC.

The rearrangement links TRBV4-2 to TRBJ2-7, with 7 bases fitting TRBD2. The ends lost 0 bases at V and 3 bases at J; junction bases unmatched: 5. The CDR3 is made up of 15 amino acids. In germline, CDR1 is LGHNA, CDR2 YNFKEQ. The CDR3 sequence is CASSQDRGESYEQYF. CDR3 coding DNA: TGTGCCAGCAGCCAAGATCGGGGGGAAAGCTACGAGCAGTACTTC.

This chain connects TRBV18 to TRBJ1-2; 8 nucleotides agree with TRBD1. The CDR3 contains 16 residues. The V segment lost 2 bases and the J segment 5 bases; nucleotides outside the gene matches: 10. The germline V gene encodes CDR1 KGHSH and CDR2 LQKENI. Written as DNA, the CDR3 is TGTGCCAGCTCACCATGGACAGGGCCCCTACGGTATGGCTACACCTTC. Amino acid sequence: CASSPWTGPLRYGYTF. Using reference TRBV18 and TRBJ1-2 for the parts outside the CDR3, the full variable domain is NAGVMQNPRHLVRRRGQEARLRCSPMKGHSHVYWYRQLPEEGLKFMVYLQKENIIDESGMPKERFSAEFPKEGPSILRIQQVVRGDSAAYFCASSPWTGPLRYGYTFGSGTRLTVV.

V and J are TRBV19 and TRBJ2-1; perhaps TRBD1 as D (6 bases). V was trimmed by 7 bases and J by 6 bases, leaving 19 bases between them. Germline V gene lookup returns CDR1 LNHDA and CDR2 SQIVND (reference sequence). The CDR3 is 15 residues long. CDR3 protein: CASTLTGGSFNEQFF. The CDR3, as DNA: TGTGCCAGTACCCTGACAGGTGGCTCATTCAATGAGCAGTTCTTC.

This sequence joins TRBV10-1 and TRBJ2-3, with 8 bases lining up with TRBD1. In germline, CDR1 is WNHNN, CDR2 SYGVQD (reference sequence). The CDR3 spans 16 residues. The junction had 10 bases not matched to a gene; V was cut back by 1 base and J by 7 bases. The chain's CDR3 is CASSELGRQGRHTQYF. The CDR3 bases are TGCGCCAGCAGTGAGTTAGGGAGACAGGGGAGGCATACGCAGTATTTT.

This chain links TRBV5-1 with TRBJ2-1; no clear D. CDR3 length: 15 residues. The germline V and J ends were trimmed by 4 bases and 2 bases, with 13 bases remaining between them. CDR1 is SGHRS and CDR2 is YFSETQ in the germline V gene. The CDR3 bases are TGCGCCAGCAGCCCGGCTTTCGACACCTACAATGAGCAGTTCTTC. The encoded protein is CASSPAFDTYNEQFF. Drawing the rest from reference TRBV5-1 and TRBJ2-1, the complete variable domain is KAGVTQTPRYLIKTRGQQVTLSCSPISGHRSVSWYQQTPGQGLQFLFEYFSETQRNKGNFPGRFSGRQFSNSRSEMNVSTLELGDSALYLCASSPAFDTYNEQFFGPGTRLTVL.

The chain employs TRBV29-1 and TRBJ2-7; D is undetermined. V was clipped by 0 bases and J by 2 bases, with 8 bases between them. The CDR3 is 13 amino acids. Germline V gene data show CDR1 as SQVTM and CDR2 as ANQGSEA. The DNA of the CDR3 is TGCAGCGTTGAAGACAGAAACCCCTACGAGCAGTACTTC. Translating it yields CSVEDRNPYEQYF.

The CDR3 DNA is TGTGCCAGCTCTCGACTGTGGGATACGCAGTATTTT. Its translation is CASSRLWDTQYF. This chain joins TRBV6-1 and TRBJ2-3; D uncertain. Trimming took off 8 bases at V and 6 bases at J, with 12 bases between the two ends. The CDR3 sequence is 12 residues long. Germline CDR1 MNHNS, CDR2 SASEGT.